This TCR beta chain stems from a study of T cells after yellow fever vaccination (dated by TCRdb to the late 2010s). Regarding the research as a whole: Using CD3, CD45RA, CCR7 and CD95 staining, memory subsets (EM, EMRA, CM and Tscm) were sorted on a BD FACS Aria III. Memory subsets were sorted on days 0, 15 and 45 and at 18 months following primary vaccination, and on days 0, 15 and 45 following the 30-year booster. The SMART-Seq v4 Ultra Low Input RNA kit was used to prepare libraries from fractions with low cell numbers. The cohort comprised two healthy male donors, one aged 18 to 30 and one aged 30 to 40 years. To follow T-cell clones before and after both primary and booster YFV17D yellow fever vaccination, bulk TCR alpha and beta repertoires underwent longitudinal sequencing. Bulk PBMC replicates and cell subsets were isolated from blood drawn at multiple timepoints before and after both primary and secondary immunization.

General study outcomes and caveats: In the sorted memory subsets on day 0, nearly all of the vaccine-responding clonotypes fell below detection. Most clones expanded after primary vaccination (almost 97% of CD4 and around 88% of CD8) were re-detected after the booster, suggesting that broad memory maintenance occurred. Computational filtering was needed because FACS-sorted repertoires could contain abundant contaminating clonotypes from the bulk population. A small fraction of clonotypes showed up in both the CD4 and CD8 compartments, probably as a result of convergent recombination. The secondary T-cell response was found to be weaker but faster than the primary response, with a peak reached on day 5 rather than on day 15. Because only two donors were included in the study, the extent to which the findings can be generalized is limited.

TCR cDNA was synthesized by 5'RACE template switching, through which a universal primer site and unique molecular identifiers were introduced. Priming for cDNA synthesis came from both the TCR alpha and TCR beta constant segments. Library amplification used two PCR steps, and the second PCR step added sample barcodes and sequencing adapters. Sequencing of the libraries was done on either Illumina HiSeq 2500 (2x100 bp) or NovaSeq (2x150 bp). The authors processed their data as follows. MIGEC was used to demultiplex reads and collapse the reads into UMI consensus sequences, and MiXCR was used for V(D)J alignment. Using edgeR on replicate PBMC samples, clonotypes were called vaccine-responding if FDR was below 0.01 and the log2 fold change was above 5 up to day 15. Each bulk clonotype received a CD4 or CD8 identity based on whether the sequenced CD4 or CD8 repertoire contained that clonotype at higher abundance. Clonotype frequencies in memory subsets were weighted by FACS-sorted cell numbers to estimate each clone's distribution across memory phenotypes. Using fastp trimming at Q25 and MiXCR clonotype assembly, TCRdb reanalyzed the public sequencing data and kept in-frame beta chains. Identical CDR3 protein sequences are pooled into one entry, listed with their most common genes and DNA. TCRdb assigned the V and J calls; the authors' analysis was not used. The sample table holds approximately 32,000 distinct CDR3 sequences, of which approximately 7% were seen once. The ten largest clones represent about 20% of the sample.

From a lookup of the germline V gene, CDR1 and CDR2 are SGHTA and FQGNSA. The junction carries 15 bases between V and J, which are trimmed by 5 bases and 11 bases respectively. The CDR3 has 12 amino acids, counting the end cysteine and phenylalanine. Only the CDR3 portion is preserved as DNA: 36 bases, with reading frame beginning at the first base. The sample's treatment or condition, from its label and the paper: live attenuated yellow fever vaccine strain. A standard Ficoll-Paque protocol was used to isolate PBMCs from peripheral blood. The RNeasy Micro Kit was used to extract RNA from sorted memory subsets. About this clonotype: Base qualities were left out, and no much larger clone turns up one base away.

The receptor chain draws on TRBV7-2 and TRBJ1-1; D gene: possibly TRBD1, on 5 matching bases. The sequences come from PBMCs, either bulk or a sorted T-cell subset (CD4+, CD8+, memory, or dextramer-sorted; not recorded which), collected on the day of the first yellow fever vaccination. The TCR originated in a man between 18 and 29 years old who received the YFV17D yellow fever vaccine. The CDR3 region reads CASSPPRGSAFF. The DNA sequence is as follows: TGTGCCAGCAGCCCCCCCCGGGGGTCCGCTTTCTTT. With the rest looked up from the reference TRBV7-2 and TRBJ1-1 genes rather than sequenced, the full variable domain is GAGVSQSPSNKVTEKGKDVELRCDPISGHTALYWYRQSLGQGLEFLIYFQGNSAPDKSGLPSDRFSAERTGGSVSTLTIQRTQQEDSAVYLCASSPPRGSAFFGQGTRLTVV.